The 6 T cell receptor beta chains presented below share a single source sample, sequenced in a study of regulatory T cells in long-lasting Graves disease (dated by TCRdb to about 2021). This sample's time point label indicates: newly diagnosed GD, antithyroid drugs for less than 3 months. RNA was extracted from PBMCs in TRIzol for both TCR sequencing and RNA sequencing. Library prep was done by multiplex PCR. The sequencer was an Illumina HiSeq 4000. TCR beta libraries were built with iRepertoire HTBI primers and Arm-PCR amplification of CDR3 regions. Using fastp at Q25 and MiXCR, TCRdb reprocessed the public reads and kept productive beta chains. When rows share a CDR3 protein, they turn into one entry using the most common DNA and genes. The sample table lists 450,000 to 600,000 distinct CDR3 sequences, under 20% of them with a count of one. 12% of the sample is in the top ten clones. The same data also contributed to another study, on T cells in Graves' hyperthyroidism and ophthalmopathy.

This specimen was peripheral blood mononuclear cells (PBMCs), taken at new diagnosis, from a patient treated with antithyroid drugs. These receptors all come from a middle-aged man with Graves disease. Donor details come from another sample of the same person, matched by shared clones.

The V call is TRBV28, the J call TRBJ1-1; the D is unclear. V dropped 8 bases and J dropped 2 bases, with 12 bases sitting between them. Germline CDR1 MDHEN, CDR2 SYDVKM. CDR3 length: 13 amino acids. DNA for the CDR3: TGTGCCAGCGTTGGGTTTTTAAACACTGAAGCTTTCTTT. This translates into CASVGFLNTEAFF.

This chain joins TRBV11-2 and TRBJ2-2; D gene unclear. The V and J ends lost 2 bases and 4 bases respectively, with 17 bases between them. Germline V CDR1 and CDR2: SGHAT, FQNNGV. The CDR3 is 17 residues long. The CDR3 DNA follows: TGTGCCAGCAGCTTAACTATGGGCAGCAGATTCACCGGGGAGCTGTTTTTT. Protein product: CASSLTMGSRFTGELFF. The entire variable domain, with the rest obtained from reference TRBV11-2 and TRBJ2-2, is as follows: EAGVAQSPRYKIIEKRQSVAFWCNPISGHATLYWYQQILGQGPKLLIQFQNNGVVDDSQLPKDRFSAERLKGVDSTLKIQPAKLEDSAVYLCASSLTMGSRFTGELFFGEGSRLTVL.

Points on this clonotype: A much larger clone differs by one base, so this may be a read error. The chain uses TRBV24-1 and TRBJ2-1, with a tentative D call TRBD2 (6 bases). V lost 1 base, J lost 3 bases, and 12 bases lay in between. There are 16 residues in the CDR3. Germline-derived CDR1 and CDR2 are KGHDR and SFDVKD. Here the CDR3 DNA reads TGTGCCACCAGTGATTTTGCTAGCGTCTTCTACAATGAGCAGTTCTTC. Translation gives CATSDFASVFYNEQFF.

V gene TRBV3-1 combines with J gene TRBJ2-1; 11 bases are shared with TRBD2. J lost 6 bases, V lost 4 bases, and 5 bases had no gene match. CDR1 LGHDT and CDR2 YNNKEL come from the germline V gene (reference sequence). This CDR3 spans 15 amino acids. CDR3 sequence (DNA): TGTGCCAGCAGCCGCGGACTAGCGGGCCCCAATGAGCAGTTCTTC. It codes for CASSRGLAGPNEQFF.

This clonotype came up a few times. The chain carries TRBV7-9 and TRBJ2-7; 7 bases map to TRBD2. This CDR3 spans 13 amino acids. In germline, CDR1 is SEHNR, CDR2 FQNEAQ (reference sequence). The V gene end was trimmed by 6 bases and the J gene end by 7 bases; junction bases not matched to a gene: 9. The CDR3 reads CASRFSSGGEQYF. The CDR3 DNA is TGTGCCAGCAGGTTCTCTAGCGGCGGTGAGCAGTACTTC.

In nucleotides, the CDR3 is TGTGCCAGCAGTGACTCGAGACAAAGCACAGATACGCAGTATTTT. This gives the protein CASSDSRQSTDTQYF. The chain couples TRBV6-4 to TRBJ2-3; D ambiguous. Germline V gene lookup returns CDR1 MRHNA and CDR2 SNTAGT. This CDR3 contains 15 residues. V was clipped by 0 bases and J by 0 bases, with 7 bases between them.